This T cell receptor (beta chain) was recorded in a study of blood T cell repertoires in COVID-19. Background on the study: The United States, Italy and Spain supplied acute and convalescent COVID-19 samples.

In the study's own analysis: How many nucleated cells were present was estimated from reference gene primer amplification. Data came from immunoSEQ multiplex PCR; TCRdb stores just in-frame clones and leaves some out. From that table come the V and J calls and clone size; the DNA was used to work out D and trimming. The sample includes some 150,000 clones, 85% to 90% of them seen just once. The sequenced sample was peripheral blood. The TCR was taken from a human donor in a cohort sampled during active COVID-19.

The CDR3 here is CASGQGGGTDTQYF. Written as DNA, the CDR3 is TGTGCCAGCGGACAGGGGGGAGGCACAGATACGCAGTATTTT. V usage is TRBV7-9 and J usage is TRBJ2-3; 10 bases agree with TRBD1. The CDR3 extends over 14 amino acids. Germline V gene data show CDR1 as SEHNR and CDR2 as FQNEAQ (reference sequence). Unmatched junction bases numbered 3, after V lost 8 bases and J lost 1 base.